The source of this TCR beta chain is a study of blood T cell repertoires in COVID-19 (dated by TCRdb to 2020 to 2022). Notes on the research overall: The collaborator samples originated in the United States, Italy and Spain and spanned the acute and convalescent phases of COVID-19. The material from the prospective study consisted of cDNA or gDNA derived from T cells, B-cell-depleted T cells, or PBMCs. The dataset comprised deeply sampled blood TCRbeta repertoires from subjects exposed to, actively infected with, or recovered from COVID-19. The repertoires were made available in a free public database intended to serve as a resource for research on the immune response to SARS-CoV-2. Samples came from the ongoing ImmuneRACE study (first 160 participants) plus 1,254 subjects from 6 global collaborators. A de-identified subject ID, COVID-19 status, age in years and sex were almost always included in the sample metadata. HLA class I and class II types, where available, came from metadata supplied by the sample provider rather than from assay-based typing. The study at large found these results: The quantity of clinical and demographic metadata differed by source and by participant and was supplied without curation.

TCRbeta CDR3 regions were amplified from genomic DNA using the immunoSEQ Assay, a bias-controlled multiplex PCR. Regarding the original processing steps: Within the assay, amplification of reference gene primers was used to estimate how many nucleated cells each sample contained. To quantify the absolute abundance of each unique TCRbeta CDR3 rearrangement, sequence reads were collapsed and filtered. Productive Simpson clonality was computed per sample as the square root of Simpson's diversity index over productive rearrangements. The immuneACCESS repertoire file appears here via TCRdb, limited to in-frame rearrangements. These files lack a portion of the clones; in checked studies, under half of the deficit traces to unresolved V genes, and the cause of the others is not known. V and J calls and clone size are given by that table; D and trimming were obtained from the DNA. The table for this sample lists roughly 140,000 clones; about 86% of them were counted only once. Around 8% of the sample comes from the top ten.

The collaborating institutions used their own protocols to collect whole blood in K2EDTA tubes. For TCRbeta analysis, collaborator samples were shipped as frozen whole blood, as isolated PBMCs, or as DNA extracted from either sample type. This clone has a handful of counts. Its antigen specificity is not known. Per-nucleotide qualities are absent, and no much larger clonotype sits a single base away. This sequence was found in a human donor in a cohort sampled during active COVID-19. Sequenced input: peripheral blood.

Here is the DNA: TGTGCCAGCAGTGAACTGGCAGGGGGCAATCAGCCCCAGCATTTT. This is translated as CASSELAGGNQPQHF. The V gene is TRBV6-1 and the J gene is TRBJ1-5; TRBD1 is possibly the D segment (6 matching bases). The V and J ends are trimmed by 2 bases and 2 bases, leaving 10 bases between them. Via the germline V gene, CDR1 is MNHNS and CDR2 SASEGT. The CDR3 spans 15 residues, from the cysteine through the phenylalanine. The kept DNA is CDR3 alone, 45 bases in frame from the first base.